The 4 T cell receptor beta chains below were found in one sample sequenced in a study of spatial heterogeneity in lung cancer. TCRdb re-derived calls from the 5' RACE reads in MiXCR, one entry per CDR3 protein. This sample yields 40,000 to 45,000 distinct CDR3 sequences, of which roughly an eighth are seen a single time; about 57% belongs to the top ten. Time point in this sample: sample taken at primary tumor resection. Frozen PBMC, nontumor lung or tumor provided whole RNA, which was sequenced unsorted. The sequenced sample was PBMCs, obtained at surgery. The origin of the receptors is a male donor with early-stage non-small cell lung cancer.

This clonotype was detected only a few times. The V call is TRBV21-1, the J call TRBJ1-3. TRBV21-1 constitutes a pseudogene. The CDR3 length is 17 residues. The CDR3, as DNA: TGTGCCAGCAGCAAAGAAGGCAGTTTTAGCTCTGGAAACACCATATATTTT. Translated: CASSKEGSFSSGNTIYF.

This clonotype came up many times. This chain connects TRBV5-5 to TRBJ2-4; D remains ambiguous. Germline V gene sequence: CDR1 SGHKS, CDR2 YYEKEE (reference sequence). The CDR3 extends over 14 amino acids. V was shortened by 1 base and J by 0 bases, with 5 bases between the two germline ends. The CDR3 here is CASSLWGAKNIQYF. CDR3 sequence (DNA): TGTGCCAGCAGCTTGTGGGGAGCCAAAAACATTCAGTACTTC.

The chain employs TRBV7-9 and TRBJ1-3; 7 nucleotides agree with TRBD1. The germline V gene encodes CDR1 SEHNR and CDR2 FQNEAQ (reference sequence). The CDR3 spans 14 residues. V was pared by 5 bases and J by 0 bases, with 1 base of the junction left unmatched. The CDR3 DNA sequence: TGTGCCAGCAGCGACAGGGACTCTGGAAACACCATATATTTT. As protein: CASSDRDSGNTIYF.

This chain connects TRBV11-1 to TRBJ2-1, with D tentatively TRBD2 (6 bases). The CDR3 sequence is 14 residues long. The germline V and J ends were trimmed by 5 bases and 6 bases, with 14 bases remaining between them. Germline-derived CDR1 and CDR2 are SGHAT and FQDESV (reference sequence). The CDR3 DNA follows: TGTGCCAGCAGCCTCTCAGCGGGTGTCAATGAGCAGTTCTTC. Translating it yields CASSLSAGVNEQFF.